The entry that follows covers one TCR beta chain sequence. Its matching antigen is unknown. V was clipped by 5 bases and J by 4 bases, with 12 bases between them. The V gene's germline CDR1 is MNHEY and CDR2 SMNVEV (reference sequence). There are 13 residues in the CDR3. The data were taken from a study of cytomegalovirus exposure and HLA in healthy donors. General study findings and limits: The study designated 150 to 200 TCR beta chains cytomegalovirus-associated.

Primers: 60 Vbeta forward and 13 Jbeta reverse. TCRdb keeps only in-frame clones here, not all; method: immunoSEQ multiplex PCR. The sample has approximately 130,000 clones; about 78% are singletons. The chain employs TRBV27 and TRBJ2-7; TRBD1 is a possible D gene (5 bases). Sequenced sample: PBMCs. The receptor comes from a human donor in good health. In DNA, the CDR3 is TGTGCCAGCAGTCCAAGGGGTTGGTACGAGCAGTACTTC. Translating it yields CASSPRGWYEQYF.